The next 13 T cell receptor beta chains were all read from a single sample in a study of T cell responses to AZD1222 COVID-19 vaccine. Assay used: immunoSEQ multiplex PCR; TCRdb lists only in-frame clones, some missing. Altogether over 130,000 clones are present, roughly 92% being singletons, with the ten largest covering about a tenth. Material: peripheral blood, obtained 28 days after the second AZD1222 dose. These receptors all stem from an adult who received the AZD1222 COVID-19 vaccine.

This sequence joins TRBV21-1 and TRBJ2-5; the table's D gene call, TRBD2, was not cross checked with the DNA. TRBV21-1 is termed a pseudogene. CDR3 size: 15 residues. CDR3 in DNA: TGTGCCAGCAGCAAAGAACGCGGGGTACAAGAGACCCAGTACTTC. Translated: CASSKERGVQETQYF.

The chain carries TRBV6-1 and TRBJ1-3; D call uncertain. CDR1 and CDR2 (germline): MNHNS, SASEGT. The V gene lost 1 base and the J gene lost 0 bases, with 10 bases spanning the gap. CDR3 length: 16 residues. The CDR3 sequence is CASSEGAVSSGNTIYF. The CDR3 nucleotides read TGTGCCAGCAGTGAAGGGGCCGTTAGCTCTGGAAACACCATATATTTT.

The CDR3 DNA follows: TGTGCCAGCAGCCCGGGGGGGACAGGATCGAACTATGGCTACACCTTC. It encodes CASSPGGTGSNYGYTF. The rearrangement uses TRBV7-2 and TRBJ1-2; 8 bases match TRBD1. Germline values: CDR1 SGHTA, CDR2 FQGNSA. The CDR3 has 16 amino acids. The junction had 10 bases not matched to a gene; V was cut back by 5 bases and J by 2 bases.

This chain uses TRBV5-4 with TRBJ1-1; no clear D. Germline V gene lookup returns CDR1 SGHNT and CDR2 YYREEE (reference sequence). With 0 bases removed from V and 3 bases from J, the gap between germline ends came to 9 bases. The CDR3 has 14 amino acids. In nucleotides, the CDR3 is TGTGCCAGCAGCTTGGACACCAGTTACACTGAAGCTTTCTTT. Translation: CASSLDTSYTEAFF.

V usage is TRBV2 and J usage is TRBJ2-7; D is ambiguous. CDR1 is SNHLY, CDR2 FYNNEI, per germline. Trimming shortened V by 5 bases and J by 0 bases, and 11 bases separated the two germline ends. This CDR3 region has 14 residues. DNA for the CDR3: TGTGCCAGCAGTCGAGCCCAGAGCTCCTACGAGCAGTACTTC. This codes for CASSRAQSSYEQYF.

V gene TRBV2 combines with J gene TRBJ1-1, with a tentative D call TRBD1 (6 bases). Germline V gives CDR1 SNHLY, CDR2 FYNNEI. The CDR3 extends over 16 amino acids. The ends were cut back, 6 bases at V and 0 bases at J, with 17 bases in the middle. Here the CDR3 reads CASSVPSGHMNTEAFF. CDR3 sequence (DNA): TGTGCCAGCAGCGTACCTTCGGGACACATGAACACTGAAGCTTTCTTT.

The CDR3 protein is CASSQDPRATVTTEAFF. DNA of the CDR3: TGTGCCAGCAGCCAAGACCCCAGGGCGACAGTTACCACTGAAGCTTTCTTT. This chain uses TRBV3-1 (or the pseudogene TRBV3-2) with TRBJ1-1; possible D gene TRBD1, 5 bases. This CDR3 is built from 17 residues. Trimming removed 0 bases at V and 4 bases at J, with 18 bases between. In germline, CDR1 is LGHDT, CDR2 YNNKEL (reference sequence).

The chain uses TRBV3-1 (or the pseudogene TRBV3-2) and TRBJ2-3; 11 bases are shared with TRBD2. This CDR3 contains 14 residues. V gave up 4 bases and J gave up 8 bases; unmatched junction bases: 5. In germline, CDR1 is LGHDT, CDR2 YNNKEL (reference sequence). The DNA of the CDR3 is TGTGCCAGCAGCCGAGGGACTAGCGGCGGTACGCAGTATTTT. Translating gives CASSRGTSGGTQYF.

This clone occurred once. CDR3 loop: CASSLRRGSGNTIYF. Written as DNA, the CDR3 is TGTGCCAGTAGTCTTCGGCGGGGCTCTGGAAACACCATATATTTT. J is TRBJ1-3 and V is TRBV19; no firm D call. This CDR3 spans 15 amino acids. The V gene lost 5 bases and the J gene lost 0 bases, with 11 bases spanning the gap. CDR1 is LNHDA, CDR2 SQIVND, per germline (reference sequence).

This chain joins TRBV29-1 and TRBJ1-1; D gene unclear. The V gene lost 3 bases and the J gene lost 4 bases, with 0 bases spanning the gap. In germline, CDR1 is SQVTM, CDR2 ANQGSEA. This CDR3 is built from 9 residues. DNA for the CDR3: TGCAGCGTTGACACTGAAGCTTTCTTT. Its protein is CSVDTEAFF.

This chain's CDR3 is CAWSPPYNSPLHF. CDR3 coding DNA: TGTGCCTGGAGTCCTCCATATAATTCACCCCTCCACTTT. This chain connects TRBV30 to TRBJ1-6; D not certain. This CDR3 has 13 residues. Germline CDR1 is GTSNPN and CDR2 is SVGIG (reference sequence). The germline V and J ends were trimmed by 2 bases and 4 bases, with 6 bases remaining between them.

V and J are TRBV10-3 and TRBJ1-3; 10 bases agree with TRBD1. With V trimmed by 6 bases and J by 1 base, 9 bases remained unmatched. The CDR3 consists of 17 residues. Germline V gene lookup returns CDR1 ENHRY and CDR2 SYGVKD. CDR3 sequence reads: CAIRGDRGRYSGNTIYF. The CDR3 nucleotides read TGTGCCATCAGGGGCGACAGGGGGCGTTATTCTGGAAACACCATATATTTT.

The chain joins TRBV19 to TRBJ1-5; TRBD1 aligns across 8 bases. The CDR3 has 16 residues. Germline V gene sequence: CDR1 LNHDA, CDR2 SQIVND (reference sequence). V dropped 5 bases and J dropped 1; count of bases not matched to a gene: 7. CDR3 DNA: TGTGCCAGTAGTTACTCAGGGGGCGTCAGCAATCAGCCCCAGCATTTT. It yields the protein CASSYSGGVSNQPQHF.